One and the same sample provided the 15 T cell receptor beta chains below, sequenced in a study of shared clonotypes between healthy human individuals. Sequencing was performed with immunoSEQ multiplex PCR; in TCRdb, only in-frame clones are kept and a portion is missing. The sample contains 1,500,000 or so clones, around 98.5% of which appear only once. The sample taken for sequencing was naive CD4+ T cells sorted from blood. The subset here: CD45RA+ positively selected. The origin of the receptors is a man aged 30 to 45 in good health.

This chain joins TRBV18 and TRBJ2-7; 7 bases fit TRBD2. The J segment lost 3 bases and the V segment lost 0 bases, leaving 5 bases of the junction unmatched. The CDR3 consists of 15 residues. Germline CDR1 KGHSH, CDR2 LQKENI. DNA for the CDR3: TGTGCCAGCTCACCACCGAATCCGGGGGGCTACGAGCAGTACTTC. Residues: CASSPPNPGGYEQYF.

This rearrangement joins TRBV15 to TRBJ2-1; 12 positions match TRBD1. J lost 10 bases, V lost 1 base, and 5 bases had no gene match. The CDR3 is made up of 15 amino acids. Germline CDR1 reads LNHNV; CDR2 reads YYDKDF (reference sequence). The CDR3 DNA reads TGTGCCACCAGCAGAGCCGGGACAGGGGGCGACGAGCAGTTCTTC. This sequence encodes CATSRAGTGGDEQFF.

The rearrangement links TRBV9 to TRBJ1-1, with D perhaps TRBD1 (5 bases). The germline CDR1 and CDR2 sequences are SGDLS and YYNGEE. The V and J ends lost 0 bases and 4 bases respectively, with 16 bases between them. The CDR3 contains 16 residues. The DNA for the CDR3 is TGTGCCAGCAGCGTAGGTGGGGCCAGGTCGGTCACTGAAGCTTTCTTT. This translates into CASSVGGARSVTEAFF.

The chain couples TRBV11-2 to TRBJ2-7; 10 positions match TRBD2. With 1 base clipped from V and 3 bases from J, the junction kept 3 bases outside the gene matches. The CDR3 loop spans 15 amino acids. The germline V gene encodes CDR1 SGHAT and CDR2 FQNNGV. The CDR3 DNA reads as TGTGCCAGCAGCTTAGTCCGGACTAGCGGCTACGAGCAGTACTTC. Protein product: CASSLVRTSGYEQYF.

The chain couples TRBV5-4 to TRBJ2-1; no definite D call. The V gene's germline CDR1 is SGHNT and CDR2 YYREEE (reference sequence). V shed 5 bases and J shed 5 bases, with 5 bases lying between them. The CDR3 extends over 11 amino acids. The CDR3 is CASRVNNEQFF. In DNA form, the CDR3 reads TGTGCCAGCAGGGTAAACAATGAGCAGTTCTTC. The complete variable domain, with remaining parts taken from reference TRBV5-4 and TRBJ2-1, reads ETGVTQSPTHLIKTRGQQVTLRCSSQSGHNTVSWYQQALGQGPQFIFQYYREEENGRGNFPPRFSGLQFPNYSSELNVNALELDDSALYLCASRVNNEQFFGPGTRLTVL.

This chain links TRBV6-1 with TRBJ2-2, with D possibly TRBD1 on 5 matching bases. The CDR3 is 16 residues long. V lost 4 bases to trimming and J lost 6 bases, with 18 bases between them. Germline V gene sequence: CDR1 MNHNS, CDR2 SASEGT. In DNA form, the CDR3 reads TGTGCCAGCAGTGCCCCTTCCAGGGTTTGGGCCGGGGAGCTGTTTTTT. It translates to CASSAPSRVWAGELFF.

The chain couples TRBV11-2 to TRBJ2-7; D not certain. This CDR3 has 13 amino acids. In germline, CDR1 is SGHAT, CDR2 FQNNGV. Between the trimmed V and J ends, which lost 0 bases and 6 bases, there was a span of 9 bases. CDR3 amino acids: CASSLDGPLEQYF. In DNA form, the CDR3 reads TGTGCCAGCAGCTTAGATGGTCCCCTCGAGCAGTACTTC.

This clone was observed a single time. This chain connects TRBV28 to TRBJ1-4; 7 bases line up with TRBD1. V was pared by 2 bases and J by 0 bases, with 3 bases of the junction left unmatched. Germline V gene data show CDR1 as MDHEN and CDR2 as SYDVKM. The CDR3 spans 16 residues. CDR3 loop: CASSLMGTATNEKLFF. DNA for the CDR3: TGTGCCAGCAGTTTAATGGGGACAGCAACTAATGAAAAACTGTTTTTT.

The chain is built from TRBV27 and TRBJ2-3, with 7 nucleotides matching TRBD2. V lost 8 bases to trimming and J lost 4 bases; unmatched junction nucleotides: 6. The CDR3 runs to 13 residues. Germline V gene lookup returns CDR1 MNHEY and CDR2 SMNVEV (reference sequence). CDR3 sequence (DNA): TGTGCCAGCGGGGGGGAGAGAGCAGATACGCAGTATTTT. It codes for CASGGERADTQYF.

This clone was detected only once. The J gene is TRBJ1-3, the V gene TRBV7-2; the D is unclear. The length of the CDR3 is 16 residues. CDR1 is SGHTA and CDR2 is FQGNSA in the germline V gene. The germline V and J ends were trimmed by 2 bases and 0 bases, with 11 bases remaining between them. The CDR3 DNA sequence: TGTGCCAGCAGCTTAAAGGGTTGGAGCTCTGGAAACACCATATATTTT. Protein product: CASSLKGWSSGNTIYF. Complete variable domain (other parts from reference TRBV7-2 and TRBJ1-3): GAGVSQSPSNKVTEKGKDVELRCDPISGHTALYWYRQSLGQGLEFLIYFQGNSAPDKSGLPSDRFSAERTGGSVSTLTIQRTQQEDSAVYLCASSLKGWSSGNTIYFGEGSWLTVV.

This chain joins TRBV19 and TRBJ2-7, with 14 nucleotides matching TRBD2. The CDR3 consists of 17 residues. The trim removed 6 bases at V and 4 bases at J, leaving 11 bases unmatched. Germline-derived CDR1 and CDR2 are LNHDA and SQIVND (reference sequence). The CDR3 loop is CASSQRGLAGGEYEQYF. The CDR3, as DNA: TGTGCCAGTAGCCAGCGCGGACTAGCGGGAGGAGAGTACGAGCAGTACTTC.

The J gene is TRBJ2-5, the V gene TRBV5-1; 7 nucleotides align to TRBD2. CDR1 and CDR2 from the germline V gene are SGHRS and YFSETQ. This CDR3 has 14 residues. Trimming removed 6 bases from V and 5 bases from J; junction bases left unmatched: 10. The DNA for the CDR3 is TGCGCCAGCACACTGGCGGGAGCCCGGGAGACCCAGTACTTC. Translating gives CASTLAGARETQYF.

The V gene is TRBV27, the J gene TRBJ1-5, with D hard to call. The V end lost 3 bases, the J end lost 1 base, and 7 bases lay between the germline ends. Germline V gene sequence: CDR1 MNHEY, CDR2 SMNVEV (reference sequence). The CDR3 is 14 amino acids. Written as DNA, the CDR3 is TGTGCCAGCAGTTTGGGGAAGAGCAATCAGCCCCAGCATTTT. Protein sequence: CASSLGKSNQPQHF.

Points on this clone: Other DNA sequences in the sample encode the same CDR3. The J gene is TRBJ2-7, the V gene TRBV28; 10 nucleotides agree with TRBD2. CDR3 size: 14 residues. In germline, CDR1 is MDHEN, CDR2 SYDVKM. Trimming cost V 2 bases and J 4 bases; bases outside gene matches: 2. CDR3 DNA sequence: TGTGCCAGCAGTTTACTAGCGGGAGCGTACGAGCAGTACTTC. Its protein product is CASSLLAGAYEQYF.

The CDR3 DNA follows: TGTGCCAGCAGCTTAGCCCTCGGCAGGGCCGAGCAGTACTTC. This encodes CASSLALGRAEQYF. The chain links TRBV7-9 to TRBJ2-7, with D possibly being TRBD1 (5 bases). Germline V gene data show CDR1 as SEHNR and CDR2 as FQNEAQ (reference sequence). V gave up 0 bases and J gave up 6 bases, with 12 bases separating them. This CDR3 has 14 residues.